Each of the 29 T cell receptor beta chains below was sequenced from the same sample in a study of blood T cells in healthy people across ages (dated by TCRdb to about 2015). The library came from 5' RACE. The sample was run on an Illumina HiSeq 2500. The second PCR ran for roughly 7 to 12 cycles and used a J-beta primer mix along with a sample-barcoded 5' primer. TCRdb took the public reads, trimmed them with fastp at Q25, ran MiXCR for clone calling and kept in-frame beta chains. Rows are unified per CDR3 protein, each entry keeping the most common DNA and genes. For this sample the table gives 450,000 to 700,000 distinct CDR3 sequences, of which 25% to 30% were detected only once. The ten largest account for about a fifth of the sample. Sequencing was carried out using blood. These receptors were obtained from a woman in her seventies in good health.

The chain uses TRBV7-2 and TRBJ2-3; D call uncertain. The CDR3 has 14 amino acids. Germline CDR1 is SGHTA and CDR2 is FQGNSA. Trimming left V 2 bases short and J 5 bases short, with 11 bases between. CDR3: CASSLSSPQDTQYF. CDR3 nucleotide sequence: TGTGCCAGCAGCTTAAGTAGCCCCCAAGATACGCAGTATTTT.

This rearrangement joins TRBV12-3 or TRBV12-4 to TRBJ1-1; D uncertain. Trimming cost V 5 bases and J 5 bases, with 12 bases left between them. The CDR3 is 13 residues long. CDR3 coding DNA: TGTGCCAGCAGTCCTAGGCCAGGTACTGAAGCTTTCTTT. Translating it yields CASSPRPGTEAFF.

This clonotype showed up just a few times. The genes are TRBV7-2 and TRBJ2-7, with D hard to call. Deletions cut 1 base from V and 0 bases from J, with 10 bases between. The CDR3 is made up of 15 amino acids. Per germline, CDR1 SGHTA and CDR2 FQGNSA. CDR3 loop: CASSLEGGGSYEQYF. CDR3 coding DNA: TGTGCCAGCAGCTTAGAGGGCGGCGGCTCCTACGAGCAGTACTTC.

This clonotype was detected a few times. The CDR3 DNA sequence: TGTGCCATCAGTGATTCCGGCCCGGTGGAAAAACTGTTTTTT. Its protein product is CAISDSGPVEKLFF. The J gene is TRBJ1-4, the V gene TRBV10-3; D remains unclear. The V and J ends lost 3 bases and 8 bases respectively, with 13 bases between them. The CDR3 covers 14 residues. Per the germline V gene, CDR1 is ENHRY and CDR2 is SYGVKD.

This clonotype was detected many times. The chain combines TRBV2 with TRBJ1-1, with D tentatively TRBD1 (6 bases). V lost 6 bases and J 1 base, leaving 9 bases between the germline ends. Germline V gives CDR1 SNHLY, CDR2 FYNNEI. The CDR3 spans 13 residues. In DNA, the CDR3 is TGTGCCAGCAGCACAGGGCAGAACACTGAAGCTTTCTTT. It specifies CASSTGQNTEAFF.

The V and J genes are TRBV9 and TRBJ2-7; the D gene is possibly TRBD1 (6 bases). Germline lookup yields CDR1 SGDLS and CDR2 YYNGEE. This CDR3 region has 14 residues. Between the trimmed V and J ends, which lost 4 bases and 5 bases, there was a span of 16 bases. The CDR3 sequence is CASSPLAGANEQYF. The CDR3 coding sequence is TGTGCCAGCAGCCCCCTGGCAGGGGCCAACGAGCAGTACTTC. The full variable domain, with the rest looked up from reference TRBV9 and TRBJ2-7, is DSGVTQTPKHLITATGQRVTLRCSPRSGDLSVYWYQQSLDQGLQFLIQYYNGEERAKGNILERFSAQQFPDLHSELNLSSLELGDSALYFCASSPLAGANEQYFGPGTRLTVT.

This clonotype was counted a few times. The rearrangement uses TRBV24-1 and TRBJ2-1; D gene uncertain. Trimming shortened V by 4 bases and J by 5 bases, and 17 bases separated the two germline ends. CDR1 and CDR2 (germline): KGHDR, SFDVKD. The CDR3 spans 16 residues. CDR3 protein: CATSEGIGTGDNEQFF. DNA of the CDR3: TGTGCCACCAGTGAAGGGATCGGAACCGGTGACAATGAGCAGTTCTTC.

This sequence joins TRBV7-9 and TRBJ2-7, with D perhaps matching TRBD2 (7 bases). This CDR3 spans 16 amino acids. The V gene's germline CDR1 is SEHNR and CDR2 FQNEAQ (reference sequence). V shed 4 bases and J shed 2 bases, with 18 bases lying between them. DNA for the CDR3: TGTGCCAGCAGCTCTTCGATTGGGGGGGCCCCCTACGAGCAGTACTTC. It encodes CASSSSIGGAPYEQYF.

V and J are TRBV20-1 and TRBJ2-5; D not certain. The J call may be wrong; the DNA end is better matched by TRBJ2-7. The V gene's germline CDR1 is DFQATT and CDR2 SNEGSKA (reference sequence). CDR3 length: 13 amino acids. The chain's CDR3 is CSARPRGSYEQYF. The DNA of the CDR3 is TGCAGTGCTAGACCGAGAGGCAGCTACGAGCAGTACTTC.

The rearrangement uses TRBV7-3 and TRBJ2-1; no clear D. The germline gives CDR1 SGHTA, CDR2 FQGTGA. This CDR3 comprises 13 residues. The germline V and J ends were trimmed by 5 bases and 2 bases, with 7 bases remaining between them. CDR3 coding DNA: TGTGCCAGCAGCGCCACAACCTACAATGAGCAGTTCTTC. Translation gives CASSATTYNEQFF.

This clonotype came up a few times. The CDR3 sequence: CASSPRRAGYNEQFF. The CDR3 coding sequence is TGTGCCAGCAGCCCTCGAAGAGCGGGGTACAATGAGCAGTTCTTC. J is TRBJ2-5 and V is TRBV7-2; 7 bases align to TRBD2. The closer fit of TRBJ2-1 to the DNA end suggests the J call may be wrong. CDR1 and CDR2 (germline): SGHTA, FQGNSA. This CDR3 has 15 amino acids.

In this sample, this clonotype turned up a few times. The J gene is TRBJ2-7, the V gene TRBV7-2; weak D call: TRBD1 (6 bases). The V gene lost 6 bases and the J gene lost 0 bases, with 15 bases spanning the gap. Germline CDR1 and CDR2: SGHTA and FQGNSA. CDR3 length equals 15 residues. For the CDR3, the DNA is TGTGCCAGCAGTTCGAGGGGGACAAGCTCCTACGAGCAGTACTTC. Translated, it gives CASSSRGTSSYEQYF.

The genes are TRBV30 and TRBJ2-5, with D tentatively TRBD1 (5 bases). CDR3 size: 13 residues. CDR1 GTSNPN and CDR2 SVGIG come from the germline V gene (reference sequence). Trimming left V 4 bases short and J 6 bases short, with 15 bases between. CDR3 sequence: CAWMFQGRQTQYF. The CDR3 DNA reads TGTGCCTGGATGTTTCAGGGCAGGCAGACCCAGTACTTC. Using reference TRBV30 and TRBJ2-5 for the parts outside the CDR3, the full variable domain is SQTIHQWPATLVQPVGSPLSLECTVEGTSNPNLYWYRQAAGRGLQLLFYSVGIGQISSEVPQNLSASRPQDRQFILSSKKLLLSDSGFYLCAWMFQGRQTQYFGPGTRLLVL.

This clonotype was picked up a small number of times. The CDR3 DNA reads as TGTGCCAGCAGCTTATATTTCAATCAGCCCCAGCATTTT. Amino acids: CASSLYFNQPQHF. The chain recombines TRBV7-6 with TRBJ1-5; the D is unclear. CDR1 and CDR2 from the germline V gene are SGHVS and FNYEAQ. Trimming stripped 2 bases from V and 3 bases from J, with 5 bases between. The CDR3 spans 13 residues.

The chain carries TRBV6-2 or TRBV6-3 and TRBJ1-5, with D possibly being TRBD1 (6 bases). This CDR3 is 16 amino acids long. CDR1 is MNHEY, CDR2 SVGEGT, per germline. V dropped 7 bases and J dropped 2 bases, with 18 bases sitting between them. The CDR3 spells CASTTIGGPGNQPQHF. The CDR3 coding sequence is TGTGCCAGCACGACAATTGGGGGCCCCGGCAATCAGCCCCAGCATTTT.

For the CDR3, the DNA is TGTGCCAGCAGCAAGACCTTCCAAGAGACCCAGTACTTC. As protein: CASSKTFQETQYF. J is TRBJ2-5 and V is TRBV7-3; D is undetermined. The CDR3 loop spans 13 amino acids. The V gene lost 5 bases and the J gene lost 1 base, with 8 bases spanning the gap. Looked up from germline, CDR1 is SGHTA and CDR2 is FQGTGA.

This clonotype was counted between two and nine times. The chain has TRBV14 and TRBJ2-7, with TRBD1 matching 11 bases. V shed 4 bases, J shed 2 bases, and the junction held 7 bases outside the gene matches. Germline V gene sequence: CDR1 SGHDN, CDR2 FVKESK. This CDR3 has 16 amino acids. The CDR3 sequence is CASSPLPGQGAYEQYF. The CDR3 coding sequence is TGTGCCAGCAGCCCATTGCCGGGACAGGGGGCCTACGAGCAGTACTTC. Full variable domain (missing parts from reference TRBV14 and TRBJ2-7): EAGVTQFPSHSVIEKGQTVTLRCDPISGHDNLYWYRRVMGKEIKFLLHFVKESKQDESGMPNNRFLAERTGGTYSTLKVQPAELEDSGVYFCASSPLPGQGAYEQYFGPGTRLTVT.

This clonotype has a handful of counts. The V call is TRBV12-3 or TRBV12-4, the J call TRBJ2-1, with D possibly TRBD2 on 7 matching bases. With 2 bases removed from V and 16 bases from J, the gap between germline ends came to 12 bases. CDR3 length: 11 residues. The CDR3 DNA sequence: TGTGCCAGCAGTTTAAGGGGGGGACACTTCTTC. It translates to CASSLRGGHFF.

The CDR3: CATSRGESLAKNIQYF. The CDR3 DNA reads TGTGCCACCAGCAGAGGAGAGTCCCTAGCCAAAAACATTCAGTACTTC. The chain combines TRBV15 with TRBJ2-4; D gene unclear. CDR3 length: 16 amino acids. V dropped 1 base and J dropped 0 bases, with 10 bases sitting between them. Germline CDR1 is LNHNV and CDR2 is YYDKDF (reference sequence).

The V and J genes are TRBV29-1 and TRBJ2-5; maybe TRBD2 (7 bases). Trimming took off 1 base at V and 3 bases at J, with 21 bases between the two ends. The CDR3 runs to 17 residues. Germline V gene lookup returns CDR1 SQVTM and CDR2 ANQGSEA. CDR3 bases: TGCAGCGTTGAAGGTGGGTCGGCGGGGGCCCAAAAAGAGACCCAGTACTTC. It translates to CSVEGGSAGAQKETQYF.

This clonotype was seen at least ten times. The chain uses TRBV7-8 and TRBJ1-2; TRBD1 agrees at 11 bases. V dropped 4 bases and J dropped 4; count of bases not matched to a gene: 11. The CDR3 loop spans 17 amino acids. CDR1 is SGHVS and CDR2 is FQNEAQ in the germline V gene. CDR3 protein: CASSSPDRGRRAYGYTF. The CDR3 DNA reads as TGTGCCAGCAGCTCCCCGGACAGGGGGCGAAGGGCCTATGGCTACACCTTC.

V and J are TRBV20-1 and TRBJ2-3, with TRBD1 as a possible D gene (6 bases). Germline-derived CDR1 and CDR2 are DFQATT and SNEGSKA (reference sequence). V lost 6 bases and J lost 5, with 24 bases in between. This CDR3 has 16 amino acids. Here the CDR3 DNA reads TGCAGTGCCTCCGGACAGATCCGTCGGTATAGAGATACGCAGTATTTT. This codes for CSASGQIRRYRDTQYF.

V gene TRBV20-1 combines with J gene TRBJ1-3, with TRBD1 identical over 9 bases. CDR1 is DFQATT, CDR2 SNEGSKA, per germline (reference sequence). The V segment lost 6 bases and the J segment 3 bases; nucleotides outside the gene matches: 6. The CDR3 runs to 14 residues. The CDR3 here is CSAPTGQGGNTIYF. The CDR3 DNA reads TGCAGTGCACCTACGGGACAGGGTGGAAACACCATATATTTT.

This clonotype was detected only a few times. The chain links TRBV6-5 to TRBJ1-1, with TRBD1 matching over 9 bases. The V segment lost 0 bases and the J segment 11 bases; nucleotides outside the gene matches: 7. Germline CDR1 is MNHEY and CDR2 is SVGAGI. This CDR3 comprises 14 residues. The CDR3 coding sequence is TGTGCCAGCAGTTACTCGATATCCGGGACAGGGGCTTTCTTT. It specifies CASSYSISGTGAFF.

This clonotype turned up a few times. The chain links TRBV7-6 to TRBJ1-4; D call uncertain. V lost 3 bases, J lost 0 bases, and 20 bases lay in between. Germline CDR1 and CDR2: SGHVS and FNYEAQ. This CDR3 is built from 19 residues. CDR3 DNA: TGTGCCAGCAGCTTTCCCCATAACCGTTCAGTGACAACTAATGAAAAACTGTTTTTT. Translated: CASSFPHNRSVTTNEKLFF.

As to this clonotype: The germline gene is not matched at one end of the junction; a read error may be the cause. The J gene is TRBJ1-2, the V gene TRBV12-3 or TRBV12-4, with no clear D. This CDR3 contains 13 residues. The CDR3 region is CASTGANHYGYIF. In nucleotides, the CDR3 is TGTGCCAGCACTGGAGCCAACCACTATGGCTACATCTTC.

The chain couples TRBV6-6 to TRBJ2-5, with D perhaps matching TRBD1 (6 bases). Trimming left V 7 bases short and J 5 bases short, with 23 bases between. CDR1 MNHNY and CDR2 SVGAGI come from the germline V gene (reference sequence). This CDR3 comprises 16 residues. The CDR3 loop is CASKAGDRPFWETQYF. As DNA, the CDR3 is TGTGCCAGCAAAGCCGGAGACAGGCCTTTTTGGGAGACCCAGTACTTC.

The CDR3, as DNA: TGCGCCAGCAGCCCCCGGGACCTGAGGGAGACCCAGTACTTC. Protein sequence: CASSPRDLRETQYF. The rearrangement joins TRBV4-1 to TRBJ2-5; possibly TRBD1 or TRBD2 for D (5 bases each). V gave up 4 bases and J gave up 5 bases, with 14 bases separating them. This CDR3 comprises 14 residues. CDR1 and CDR2 (germline): MGHRA, YSYEKL.

This clonotype showed up just a few times. The rearrangement links TRBV11-2 to TRBJ1-4; TRBD1 matches 7 bases. CDR1 is SGHAT and CDR2 is FQNNGV in the germline V gene. V was pared by 5 bases and J by 6 bases, with 12 bases of the junction left unmatched. This CDR3 region has 16 residues. The CDR3 DNA reads TGTGCCAGCAGCAGAGCTCCGGGACAGTTTGATGAAAAACTGTTTTTT. Its translation: CASSRAPGQFDEKLFF.